This T cell receptor (beta chain) was sequenced during a study of regulatory T cells in long-lasting Graves disease. This clonotype was seen repeatedly, ten times or more. Assembly of TCR beta libraries relied on iRepertoire HTBI primers together with Arm-PCR of CDR3 regions. Each CDR3 protein is one row after TCRdb ran MiXCR on the multiplex PCR reads. The sample holds roughly 520,000 distinct CDR3 sequences, approximately 12% seen once. The time point: newly diagnosed GD, antithyroid drugs for less than 3 months. From PBMCs, RNA was extracted and then used to make the TCR library. These data were likewise used in another study, on T cells in Graves' hyperthyroidism and ophthalmopathy. Per that study: Graves' hyperthyroidism without ophthalmopathy progression within 18 months was termed stable.

This clonotype was sampled from a woman younger than 45 with Graves disease. This sample comprised peripheral blood mononuclear cells (PBMCs), obtained at new diagnosis, from a patient treated with antithyroid drugs.

The DNA for the CDR3 is TGCAGTGCTAGAGAACGCCGTGTGACAGACGAAGCTTTCTTT. Its protein product is CSARERRVTDEAFF. The chain links TRBV20-1 to TRBJ1-1; maybe TRBD1 (5 bases). Germline CDR1 reads DFQATT; CDR2 reads SNEGSKA (reference sequence). Trimming stripped 0 bases from V and 8 bases from J, with 16 bases between. The CDR3 has 14 amino acids.